Listed below are T cell receptor beta chains from one sample, sequenced in a study of cytomegalovirus exposure and HLA in healthy donors. TCRdb's table, derived via immunoSEQ multiplex PCR, lists solely in-frame clones and lacks some. Of fewer than 150,000 clones in the sample, approximately 70% were seen once. Material: PBMCs. All receptors come from a human donor in good health. Each CDR3 is given with its conserved first and last residue. The D gene is left open where the match is weak. Some rows mark clone size as missing; the rest say once, few, many or name a class of expanded clone.

size	D	length	V	J	DNA	CDR3
NA	TRBD2	19	TRBV7-3	TRBJ2-6	TGTGCCAGCAGCTTAATCGGGGGGACTATATCGTGGGGGGCCAACGTCCTGACTTTC	CASSLIGGTISWGANVLTF
NA	NA	14	TRBV27	TRBJ1-6	TGTGCCAGCAGTCGACTCCCCCTTTATTCACCCCTCCACTTT	CASSRLPLYSPLHF
few	TRBD2	16	TRBV27	TRBJ2-3	TGTGCCAGCAGTTTGGAGGAGCGGGAGTACACAGATACGCAGTATTTT	CASSLEEREYTDTQYF
once	NA	16	TRBV5-4	TRBJ2-3	TGTGCCAGCAGCTTGTCAGGGGCGCGGGGCACAGATACGCAGTATTTT	CASSLSGARGTDTQYF
NA	TRBD2	14	TRBV29-1	TRBJ2-2	TGCAGCGTTGAGGCGGGGGTGAACACCGGGGAGCTGTTTTTT	CSVEAGVNTGELFF
NA	TRBD2	15	TRBV7-8	TRBJ2-1	TGTGCCAGCAACAAGCGGGGCAATTACTACAATGAGCAGTTCTTC	CASNKRGNYYNEQFF
NA	NA	12	TRBV5-4	TRBJ2-2	TGTGCCAGCAGCTTGGACAGGGGGGAGCTGTTTTTT	CASSLDRGELFF
NA	NA	14	TRBV5-1	TRBJ1-1	TGCGCCAGCAGCTTTACCCCAAATGGGAGGGGAGCTTTCTTT	CASSFTPNGRGAFF
few	NA	15	TRBV18	TRBJ2-2	TGTGCCAGCTCACCTACTACAATGAACACCGGGGAGCTGTTTTTT	CASSPTTMNTGELFF
few	NA	16	TRBV4-1	TRBJ1-4	TGCGCCAGCAGCCACCTACGGGGGGAGGGAAATGAAAAACTGTTTTTT	CASSHLRGEGNEKLFF
NA	NA	15	TRBV19	TRBJ1-2	TGTGCCAGTAGTCCACTTCGGGGGGCAAACTATGGCTACACCTTC	CASSPLRGANYGYTF
once	TRBD2	17	TRBV11-2	TRBJ2-3	TGTGCCAGCAGCTTAGATCCGACTAGCGGCCTATCAGATACGCAGTATTTT	CASSLDPTSGLSDTQYF
once	NA	15	TRBV28	TRBJ2-7	TGTGCCAGCAGTGAGGTCGGCGGCACCTCCTACGAGCAGTACTTC	CASSEVGGTSYEQYF
once	TRBD1	14	TRBV27	TRBJ2-2	TGTGCCAGCAGTCGACAGGGGGGGAACGGGGAGCTGTTTTTT	CASSRQGGNGELFF
NA	TRBD2	13	TRBV5-1	TRBJ2-1	TGCGCCAGCAGCTTGGGGGAGGGGAATGAGCAGTTCTTC	CASSLGEGNEQFF
NA	TRBD1	14	TRBV11-3	TRBJ1-1	TGTGCCAGCAGCTTACGTGAGGGGGCATCTATCGCTTTCTTT	CASSLREGASIAFF
NA	TRBD2	16	TRBV15	TRBJ2-2	TGTGCCACCAAGAGCACTAGCGGGGGGAACACCGGGGAGCTGTTTTTT	CATKSTSGGNTGELFF
NA	NA	15	TRBV6-1	TRBJ2-7	TGTGCCAGCAGTACCACCGGGACATGGGACTACGAGCAGTACTTC	CASSTTGTWDYEQYF
few	NA	14	TRBV11-2	TRBJ2-7	TGTGCCAGCAGCTTAGGTCGACAGTCCTACGAGCAGTACTTC	CASSLGRQSYEQYF
NA	NA	14	TRBV7-2	TRBJ1-1	TGTGCCAGCAGCTTAGTGGGCAGGAACACTGAAGCTTTCTTT	CASSLVGRNTEAFF
NA	TRBD2	18	TRBV27	TRBJ2-7	TGTGCCAGCAGTTTAACGGGACTAGCGGGGACCAACTCCTACGAGCAGTACTTC	CASSLTGLAGTNSYEQYF
NA	NA	15	TRBV23-1	TRBJ1-1	TGCGCCAGCAGTCAATTTCGTCCAGTATCCATTGAAGCTTTCTTT	CASSQFRPVSIEAFF
few	NA	14	TRBV27	TRBJ1-5	TGTGCCAGCAGTTTGGGGGGGAGCAATCAGCCCCAGCATTTT	CASSLGGSNQPQHF
NA	NA	13	TRBV11-2	TRBJ2-4	TGTGCCAGCGGGCCCCTAGCCAAAAACATTCAGTACTTC	CASGPLAKNIQYF
NA	NA	13	TRBV4-1	TRBJ1-2	TGCGCCAGCAGCCGAGGGGGGGTCGGTGGCTACACCTTC	CASSRGGVGGYTF
NA	TRBD1	15	TRBV6-6	TRBJ2-1	TGTGCCAGCAACCAGGGGGACAGGGGCCGAGATGAGCAGTTCTTC	CASNQGDRGRDEQFF
NA	NA	18	TRBV28	TRBJ2-3	TGTGCCAGCAGTTTATCAGCGGATAACTACCAAAATACAGATACGCAGTATTTT	CASSLSADNYQNTDTQYF
NA	TRBD1	15	TRBV5-8	TRBJ1-4	TGTGCCAGCAGCTTGGGGACAGGGCTCGACGAAAAACTGTTTTTT	CASSLGTGLDEKLFF
few	NA	15	TRBV11-3	TRBJ2-2	TGTGCCAGCAGCTTAACCTGGGTTGGGCCCGGGGAGCTGTTTTTT	CASSLTWVGPGELFF
NA	TRBD1	14	TRBV9	TRBJ2-7	TGTGCCAGCAGCGGACTACAGGGGGCCCACGAGCAGTACTTC	CASSGLQGAHEQYF